Sequencing of this TCR beta chain was carried out in a study of identical twins (dated by TCRdb to 2016 to 2018). About the full investigation: TCR alpha and beta repertoires from monozygotic twins, unrelated adults of various ages and cord blood were deep-sequenced to test whether fetal clonotypes persist. Replicate twin experiments were performed at different times using different library preparation protocols to rule out contamination.

The full study reports these points: The excess sharing between twins in beta out-of-frame sequences was weaker because fewer shared sequences reduced the signal-to-noise ratio. In monozygotic twins, recombination models systematically underestimated out-of-frame TCR alpha sharing, but the models matched the sharing seen between unrelated individuals. Invariant T cells such as MAIT and iNKT could partly confound zero-insertion analyses, though diverse VJ usage argued against this for most clonotypes. Out-of-frame TCR alpha sequences shared between twins showed an excess of low generation-probability sequences compared with coincidental sharing between unrelated individuals. Fewer insertions were carried by abundant cord blood beta clonotypes, a similar but weaker trend appeared in young adult naive repertoires, and no such trend appeared in memory repertoires. Conclusions relied on cross-sectional statistical analysis, since the same donors could not be followed over many years.

This clonotype occurred a few times. Its antigen is currently not known. The record has no base qualities; no much larger clone is one base away. Every donor was a healthy Caucasian. Three unrelated non-twin adults were additionally sequenced: a male aged 18 to 30, a male aged 50 to 60 and a female aged 50 to 60. Miltenyi CD45RO+ enrichment and human naive T-cell isolation kits were used to isolate memory (CD45RO+) and naive T cells from PBMC. Library preparation used 5' RACE. The run used an Illumina HiSeq 2000. A universal primer binding site was added through template switching, and the final cDNA carried a unique molecular identifier so that TCR cDNA molecules could be counted accurately. Specific primers in the conserved constant-segment region were used to synthesize first-strand cDNA for the TCR alpha and beta chains. To control for contamination, each cDNA library was double barcoded with a SMART-Mk sample barcode plus Illumina barcodes. Two successive PCR steps introduced TruSeq adapter sequences along with Illumina sample barcodes. Sequencing of the TCR alpha and beta cDNA libraries was done on the Illumina HiSeq platform using custom primers. The authors' pipeline ran thus. MiGEC processed the raw reads to extract unique molecular identifiers, while MiXCR was used to determine the CDR3 positions. For each individual, recombination models were inferred using an EM algorithm with the repgenHMM and IGoR tools. Shared clonotypes were analyzed with the tcR package in R, and sharing was normalized by the product of cloneset sizes. To study raw recombination without the effects of thymic and clonal selection, out-of-frame nonproductive sequences were analyzed. The raw public reads went through TCRdb reprocessing: fastp at Q25, MiXCR clone calling, in-frame beta chains kept. When rows share a CDR3 protein, they turn into one entry using the most common DNA and genes. For this entry, the V and J calls and clone size follow TCRdb and not the study's own pipeline. This sample is represented by hundreds of thousands of distinct CDR3 sequences; around 6.1% of them were singletons. About 2% of the sample goes to the ten largest clones.

CDR1 and CDR2, per the germline V gene (reference sequence), are DFQATT and SNEGSKA. The germline V and J ends show losses of 5 bases and 1 base respectively, and no gene match explains 4 bases of the junction. The CDR3 runs 14 residues from the cysteine to the phenylalanine. Only CDR3 DNA remains: 42 bases, in frame from the first base. The sample comprised naive T cells sorted from blood. This specimen's cell subset or site label, interpreted: cells isolated with a human naive T-cell isolation kit. This chain is built from TRBV20-1 and TRBJ2-7, with TRBD1 identical over 11 junction bases. The TCR was taken from a man between 18 and 29 years old in good health. This receptor carries the CDR3 CSAAGQGVSYEQYF. The DNA reads as follows: TGCAGTGCTGCGGGACAGGGGGTTTCCTACGAGCAGTACTTC.